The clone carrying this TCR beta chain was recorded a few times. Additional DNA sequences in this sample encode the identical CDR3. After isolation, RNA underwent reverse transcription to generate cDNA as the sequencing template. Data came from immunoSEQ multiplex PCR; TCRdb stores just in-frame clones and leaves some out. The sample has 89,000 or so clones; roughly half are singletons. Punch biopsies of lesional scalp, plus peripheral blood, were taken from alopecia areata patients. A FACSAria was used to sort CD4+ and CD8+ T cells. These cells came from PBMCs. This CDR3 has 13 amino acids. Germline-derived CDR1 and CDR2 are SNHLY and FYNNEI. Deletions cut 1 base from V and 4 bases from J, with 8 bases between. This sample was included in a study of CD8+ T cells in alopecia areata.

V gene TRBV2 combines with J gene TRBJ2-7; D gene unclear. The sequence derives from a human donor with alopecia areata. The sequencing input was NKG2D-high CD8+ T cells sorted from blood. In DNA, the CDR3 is TGTGCCAGCAGTGAAGACAGTAGTTACGAGCAGTACTTC. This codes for CASSEDSSYEQYF.